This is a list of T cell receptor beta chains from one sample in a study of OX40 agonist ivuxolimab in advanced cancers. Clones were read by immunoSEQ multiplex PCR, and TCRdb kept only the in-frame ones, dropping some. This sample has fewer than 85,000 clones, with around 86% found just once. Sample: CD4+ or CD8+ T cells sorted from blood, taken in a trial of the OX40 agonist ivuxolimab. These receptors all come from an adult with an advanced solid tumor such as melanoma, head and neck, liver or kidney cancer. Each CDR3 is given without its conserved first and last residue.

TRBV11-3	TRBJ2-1	ASSPSGTGGSYEQF
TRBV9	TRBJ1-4	ASSVGTGQEKLF
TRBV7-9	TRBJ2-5	ASSRDASSAQY
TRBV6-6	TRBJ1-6	ASTKQGFSPLH
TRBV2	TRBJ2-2	ATSLAGGNTGELF
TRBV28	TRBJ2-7	ASSLSGTGGGLGDEQY
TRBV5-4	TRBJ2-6	ASSPFSGANVLT
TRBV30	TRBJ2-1	AWSPGTVASEQF
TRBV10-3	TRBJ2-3	AISSGTRSTDTQY
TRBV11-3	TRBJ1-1	ASSPGTRGSTEAF
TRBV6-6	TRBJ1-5	ASSEYGTANQPQH
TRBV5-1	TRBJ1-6	ASSSLQGDHNSPLH
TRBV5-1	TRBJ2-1	ASSLDRNNEQF
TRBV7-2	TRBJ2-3	ASGGGGATDTQY
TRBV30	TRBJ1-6	ACLMTGRVNSPLH
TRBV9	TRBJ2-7	ASSVTSSAGLVEQY
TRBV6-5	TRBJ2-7	ASRPRGGHEQY
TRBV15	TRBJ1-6	ATSREDYNSPLH
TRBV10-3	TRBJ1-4	AISESWATGATNEKLF
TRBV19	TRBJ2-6	ASSMDRANVLT
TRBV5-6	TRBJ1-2	ASSLWGVDGYT
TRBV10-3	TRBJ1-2	AITPSPDFGYT
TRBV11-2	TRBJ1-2	ASSPNRGNYGYT
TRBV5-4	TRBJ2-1	ASSPNDGGAYNEQF
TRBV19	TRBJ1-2	ASSVMDYGYT
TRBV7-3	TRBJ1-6	ASSQGANSPLH
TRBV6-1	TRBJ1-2	ASSKGAQTGYT
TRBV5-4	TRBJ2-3	ASSLGGDTQY
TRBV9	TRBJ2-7	ASSEGLPSGRISYEQY